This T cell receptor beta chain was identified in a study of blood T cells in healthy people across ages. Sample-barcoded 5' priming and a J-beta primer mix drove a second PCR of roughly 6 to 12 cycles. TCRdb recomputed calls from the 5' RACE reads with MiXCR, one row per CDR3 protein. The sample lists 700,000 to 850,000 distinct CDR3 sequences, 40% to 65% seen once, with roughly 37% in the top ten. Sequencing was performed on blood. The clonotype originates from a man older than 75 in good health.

The DNA of the CDR3 is TGTGCCAGCAGTAACGGAGACTCCTACAATGAGCAGTTCTTC. Translated: CASSNGDSYNEQFF. The chain uses TRBV5-5 and TRBJ2-1; no clear D gene. Looked up from germline, CDR1 is SGHKS and CDR2 is YYEKEE (reference sequence). V was cut by 5 bases and J by 0 bases, with 9 bases left in between. The CDR3 has 14 residues.